There are a few counts of the clone carrying this TCR beta chain. Its cognate antigen is unknown. There are 13 residues in the CDR3. CDR1 GTSNPN and CDR2 SVGIG come from the germline V gene (reference sequence). The ends were cut back, 2 bases at V and 2 bases at J, with 10 bases in the middle. The TCR alpha and TCR beta cDNA libraries, bearing sample barcodes and UMIs, were generated by 5'RACE using constant-segment primers. TCRdb reprocessed the 5' RACE reads with MiXCR, giving one entry per CDR3 protein. The data hold around 440,000 distinct CDR3 sequences, with about 20% observed a single time. This record belongs to a study of T-cell memory formation after mild COVID-19. Study-level results: In pre-infection memory, a portion of responding clones appeared, which suggested that cross-reactive memory joined.

The sequence derives from an adult woman who had mild COVID-19 (a few samples of this study predate the infection). Cell type and time point are not known. The V call is TRBV30, the J call TRBJ2-7; D is perhaps TRBD1 (6 bases). The specimen was PBMCs or a T cell subset sorted from them (not recorded which). CDR3: CAWSSGQTYEQYF. In nucleotides, the CDR3 is TGTGCCTGGAGTTCGGGACAAACCTACGAGCAGTACTTC.